This TCR beta chain stems from a study of prognosis after radiotherapy for stage I lung cancer. The overall study: About 5 patients had oligometastatic NSCLC after their primary tumor was surgically resected, and roughly 14 patients had newly diagnosed primary stage I lung tumors. General observations from the study: Lower Shannon entropy values were found after stereotactic body radiation therapy in patients who developed distant metastases.

Two sampling time points were used, and around 6 milliliters of peripheral blood were drawn at each. V shed 0 bases and J 7 bases; nucleotides not matched to a gene: 4. Per germline, CDR1 SGHRS and CDR2 YFSETQ. This CDR3 is built from 15 residues. Multiplex PCR, run in two rounds, amplified TCR beta CDR3 from genomic DNA. Gene-specific primers for each TRBV and TRBJ gene drove first-round PCR. One entry per CDR3 protein results from TCRdb running MiXCR on the multiplex PCR reads. The table has fewer than 65,000 distinct CDR3 sequences, approximately 30% seen once. Ten or more counts support this clonotype. Its specificity is unknown.

This receptor was taken from a donor over 45 with non-small cell lung cancer. The sample here was PBMCs, taken before or after stereotactic body radiation therapy (not recorded which). This rearrangement joins TRBV5-1 to TRBJ2-1; 10 bases are shared with TRBD2. CDR3 amino acids: CASSLAASGSNEQFF. For the CDR3, the DNA is TGCGCCAGCAGCTTGGCGGCTAGCGGGAGTAATGAGCAGTTCTTC. The full variable domain, with the rest looked up from reference TRBV5-1 and TRBJ2-1, is KAGVTQTPRYLIKTRGQQVTLSCSPISGHRSVSWYQQTPGQGLQFLFEYFSETQRNKGNFPGRFSGRQFSNSRSEMNVSTLELGDSALYLCASSLAASGSNEQFFGPGTRLTVL.